This T cell receptor (beta chain) was retrieved from a study of a mutant IDH1 vaccine in newly diagnosed glioma. Overall study context: Earlier treatment was radiotherapy, temozolomide, or both, with most getting both. Visit timing is recorded as week 35 for V12 and week 47 for V13.

The CDR3 runs to 14 residues. Germline values: CDR1 SGHDT, CDR2 YYEEEE. Deletions cut 4 bases from V and 8 bases from J, with 16 bases between. Clones were read by immunoSEQ multiplex PCR, and TCRdb kept only the in-frame ones, dropping some. The sample consists of about 60,000 clones, 80% to 90% of them appearing once. Described time point: week 35, safety follow-up. Vaccine doses each comprised 300 ug of mutant IDH1 20-mer peptide, with topical imiquimod. Patients in the study were vaccinated eight times, receiving shots in weeks 1, 3, 5, 7, 11, 15, 19 and 23. Each of the donors came in with new WHO grade 3 or 4 astrocytomas that were IDH1-mutant and ATRX-lost. As to this clone: What it recognizes is unknown.

This clonotype was sampled from a man aged 25-45 years with glioma. The rearrangement uses TRBV5-6 and TRBJ1-3, with D unresolved. This specimen consisted of PBMCs, obtained from a glioma patient whose treatment included an IDH1 peptide vaccine. The CDR3 is CASSPGARKYTIYF. DNA of the CDR3: TGTGCCAGCAGCCCGGGCGCCCGGAAGTACACCATATATTTT.